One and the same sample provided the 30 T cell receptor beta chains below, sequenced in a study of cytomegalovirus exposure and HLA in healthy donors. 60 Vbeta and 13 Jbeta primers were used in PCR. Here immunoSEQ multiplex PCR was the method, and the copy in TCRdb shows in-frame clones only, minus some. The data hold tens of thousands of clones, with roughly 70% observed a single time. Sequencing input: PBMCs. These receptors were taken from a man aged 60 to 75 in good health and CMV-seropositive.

DNA for the CDR3: TGTGCCAGCAGCCCGGGAATGAACACTGAAGCTTTCTTT. It specifies CASSPGMNTEAFF. The V gene is TRBV9, the J gene TRBJ1-1; the D is unclear. V was clipped by 4 bases and J by 0 bases, with 7 bases between them. The CDR3 spans 13 residues. CDR1 is SGDLS and CDR2 is YYNGEE in the germline V gene.

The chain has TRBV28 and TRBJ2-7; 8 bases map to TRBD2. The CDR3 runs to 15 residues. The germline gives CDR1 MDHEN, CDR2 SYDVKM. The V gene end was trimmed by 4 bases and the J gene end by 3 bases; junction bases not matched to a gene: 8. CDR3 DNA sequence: TGTGCCAGCAGTTCTACGTCGGGAGGGGTCTACGAGCAGTACTTC. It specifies CASSSTSGGVYEQYF. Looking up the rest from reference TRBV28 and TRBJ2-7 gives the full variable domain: DVKVTQSSRYLVKRTGEKVFLECVQDMDHENMFWYRQDPGLGLRLIYFSYDVKMKEKGDIPEGYSVSREKKERFSLILESASTNQTSMYLCASSSTSGGVYEQYFGPGTRLTVT.

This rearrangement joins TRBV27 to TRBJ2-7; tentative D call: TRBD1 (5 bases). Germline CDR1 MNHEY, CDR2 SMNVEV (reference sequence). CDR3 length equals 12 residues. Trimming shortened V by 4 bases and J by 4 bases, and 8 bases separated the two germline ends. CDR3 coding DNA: TGTGCCAGCAGTTCCCAGGGTTACGAGCAGTACTTC. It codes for CASSSQGYEQYF.

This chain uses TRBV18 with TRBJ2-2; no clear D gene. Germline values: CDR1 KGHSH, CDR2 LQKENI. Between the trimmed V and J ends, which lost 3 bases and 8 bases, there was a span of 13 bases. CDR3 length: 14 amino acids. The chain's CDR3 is CASSPLTPPGELFF. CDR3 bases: TGTGCCAGCTCACCTCTCACTCCCCCGGGGGAGCTGTTTTTT.

This CDR3 reads CASSQDRGALNTEAFF. CDR3 bases: TGCGCCAGCAGCCAAGATCGGGGGGCTTTGAACACTGAAGCTTTCTTT. This sequence joins TRBV4-1 and TRBJ1-1; the D gene is possibly TRBD1 (6 bases). The CDR3 has 16 amino acids. CDR1 is MGHRA, CDR2 YSYEKL, per germline. V lost 0 bases and J 0 bases, leaving 11 bases between the germline ends.

CDR3 region: CASSPGTGEEYEQYF. The CDR3 nucleotides read TGTGCCAGCAGCCCCGGGACAGGGGAGGAATACGAGCAGTACTTC. The V call is TRBV5-4, the J call TRBJ2-7, with 10 bases that match TRBD1. V lost 4 bases and J lost 4; bases outside the gene matches: 8. Germline loops: CDR1 SGHNT, CDR2 YYREEE (reference sequence). This CDR3 comprises 15 residues.

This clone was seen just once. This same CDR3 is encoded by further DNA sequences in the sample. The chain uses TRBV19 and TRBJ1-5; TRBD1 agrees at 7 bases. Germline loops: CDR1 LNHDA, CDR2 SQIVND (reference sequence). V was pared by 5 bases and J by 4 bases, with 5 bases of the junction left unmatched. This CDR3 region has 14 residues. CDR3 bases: TGTGCCAGTAGTCCAGGGGGTCGAAATCAGCCCCAGCATTTT. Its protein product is CASSPGGRNQPQHF.

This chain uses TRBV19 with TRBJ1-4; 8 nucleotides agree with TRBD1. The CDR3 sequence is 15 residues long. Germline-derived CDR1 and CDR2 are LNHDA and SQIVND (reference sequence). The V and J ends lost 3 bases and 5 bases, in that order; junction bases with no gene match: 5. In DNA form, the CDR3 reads TGTGCCAGTAGTATGGGGACAGGCCGAAATGAAAAACTGTTTTTT. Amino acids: CASSMGTGRNEKLFF.

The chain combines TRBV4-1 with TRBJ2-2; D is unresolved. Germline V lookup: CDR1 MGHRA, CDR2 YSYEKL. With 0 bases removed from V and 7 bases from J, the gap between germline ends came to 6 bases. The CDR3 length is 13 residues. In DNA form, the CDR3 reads TGCGCCAGCAGCCAAGATCGGAGCGGGGAGCTGTTTTTT. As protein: CASSQDRSGELFF.

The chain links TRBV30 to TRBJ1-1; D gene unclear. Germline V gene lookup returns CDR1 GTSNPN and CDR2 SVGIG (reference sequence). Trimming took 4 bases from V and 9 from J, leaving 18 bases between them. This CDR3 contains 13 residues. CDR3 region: CAWKLEWNSQAFF. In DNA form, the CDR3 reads TGTGCCTGGAAATTAGAGTGGAACAGCCAAGCTTTCTTT. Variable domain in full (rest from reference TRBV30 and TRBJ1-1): SQTIHQWPATLVQPVGSPLSLECTVEGTSNPNLYWYRQAAGRGLQLLFYSVGIGQISSEVPQNLSASRPQDRQFILSSKKLLLSDSGFYLCAWKLEWNSQAFFGQGTRLTVV.

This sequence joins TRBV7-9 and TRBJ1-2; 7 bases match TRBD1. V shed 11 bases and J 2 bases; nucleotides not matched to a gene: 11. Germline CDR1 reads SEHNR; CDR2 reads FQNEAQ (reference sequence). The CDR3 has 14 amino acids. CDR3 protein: CALGGGRTNYGYTF. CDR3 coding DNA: TGTGCCCTCGGAGGGGGCCGAACCAACTATGGCTACACCTTC.

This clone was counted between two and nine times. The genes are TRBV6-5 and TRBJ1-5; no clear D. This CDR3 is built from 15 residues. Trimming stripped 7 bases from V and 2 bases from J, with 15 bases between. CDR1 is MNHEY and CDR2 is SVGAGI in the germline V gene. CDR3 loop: CASTPGLAGNQPQHF. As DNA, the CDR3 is TGTGCCAGCACCCCTGGTCTGGCAGGCAATCAGCCCCAGCATTTT.

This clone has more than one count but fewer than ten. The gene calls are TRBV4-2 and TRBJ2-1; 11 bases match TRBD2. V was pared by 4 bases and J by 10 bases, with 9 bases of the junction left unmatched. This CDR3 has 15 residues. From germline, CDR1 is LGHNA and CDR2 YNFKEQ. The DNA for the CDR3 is TGTGCCAGCAGCCCGGGACTAGCGGCCTCCGAAGAGCAGTTCTTC. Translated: CASSPGLAASEEQFF.

The CDR3 DNA follows: TGTGCCTGGAGTGGCCAGCGGGCTAGCGGGGGATTCACAGATACGCAGTATTTT. Protein sequence: CAWSGQRASGGFTDTQYF. The chain employs TRBV30 and TRBJ2-3, with 10 bases aligning to TRBD2. The CDR3 has 18 residues. Germline V gene data show CDR1 as GTSNPN and CDR2 as SVGIG (reference sequence). The V segment lost 1 base and the J segment 2 bases; nucleotides outside the gene matches: 12.

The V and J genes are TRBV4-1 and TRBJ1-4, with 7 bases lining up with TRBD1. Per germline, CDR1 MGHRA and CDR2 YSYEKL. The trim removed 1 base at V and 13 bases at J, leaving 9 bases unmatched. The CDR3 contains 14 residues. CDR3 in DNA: TGCGCCAGCAGCCAAGCCCCCTCGAACAGGGGACTGTTTTTT. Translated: CASSQAPSNRGLFF.

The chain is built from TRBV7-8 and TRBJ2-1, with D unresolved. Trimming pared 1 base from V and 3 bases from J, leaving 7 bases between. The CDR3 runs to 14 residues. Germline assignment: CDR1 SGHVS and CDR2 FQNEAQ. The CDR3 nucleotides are TGTGCCAGCAGCTTAGGACTGATCTACAATGAGCAGTTCTTC. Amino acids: CASSLGLIYNEQFF.

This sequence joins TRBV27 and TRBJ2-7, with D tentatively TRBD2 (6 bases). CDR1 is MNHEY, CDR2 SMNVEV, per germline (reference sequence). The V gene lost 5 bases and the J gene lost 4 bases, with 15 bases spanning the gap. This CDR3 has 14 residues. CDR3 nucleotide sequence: TGTGCCAGCAGTCCTAGCCGGGACTTTTACGAGCAGTACTTC. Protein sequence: CASSPSRDFYEQYF.

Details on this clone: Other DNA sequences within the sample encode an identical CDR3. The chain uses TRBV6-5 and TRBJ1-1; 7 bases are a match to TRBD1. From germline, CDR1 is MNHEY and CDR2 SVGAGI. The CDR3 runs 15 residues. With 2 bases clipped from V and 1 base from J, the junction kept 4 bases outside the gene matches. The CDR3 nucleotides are TGTGCCAGCAGTTACAGGAACAGGGGGAACACTGAAGCTTTCTTT. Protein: CASSYRNRGNTEAFF.

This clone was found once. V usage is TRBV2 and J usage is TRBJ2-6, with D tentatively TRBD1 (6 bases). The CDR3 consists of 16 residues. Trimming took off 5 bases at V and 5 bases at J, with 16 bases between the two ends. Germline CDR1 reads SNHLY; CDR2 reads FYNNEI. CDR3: CASSRRTDLRANVLTF. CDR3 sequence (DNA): TGTGCCAGCAGTAGGAGGACAGACCTCCGGGCCAACGTCCTGACTTTC.

In DNA form, the CDR3 reads TGTGCCAGCAGCTTCGGGGGACAGGGAGGGAATCAGCCCCAGCATTTT. Amino acids: CASSFGGQGGNQPQHF. This chain links TRBV5-6 with TRBJ1-5; 9 bases are a match to TRBD1. Trimming took 2 bases from V and 4 from J; bases not matched to a gene: 7. Per the germline V gene, CDR1 is SGHDT and CDR2 is YYEEEE. This CDR3 is 16 amino acids long.

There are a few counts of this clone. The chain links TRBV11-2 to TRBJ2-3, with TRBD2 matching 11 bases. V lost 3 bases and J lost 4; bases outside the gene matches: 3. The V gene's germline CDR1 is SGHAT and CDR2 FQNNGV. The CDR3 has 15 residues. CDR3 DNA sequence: TGTGCCAGCAGCTTCACTAGCGGGGGACCAGATACGCAGTATTTT. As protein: CASSFTSGGPDTQYF.

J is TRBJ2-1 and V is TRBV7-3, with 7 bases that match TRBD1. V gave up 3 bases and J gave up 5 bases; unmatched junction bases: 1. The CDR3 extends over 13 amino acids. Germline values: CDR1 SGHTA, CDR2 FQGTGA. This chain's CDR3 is CASSFGTDNEQFF. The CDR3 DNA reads TGTGCCAGCAGCTTTGGGACAGACAATGAGCAGTTCTTC.

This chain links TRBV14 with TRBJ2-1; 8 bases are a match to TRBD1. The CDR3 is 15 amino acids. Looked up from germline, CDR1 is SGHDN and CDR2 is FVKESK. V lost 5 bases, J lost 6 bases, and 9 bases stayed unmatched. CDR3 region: CASSSIDRGSNEQFF. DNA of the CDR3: TGTGCCAGCAGCTCTATCGACAGGGGCTCCAATGAGCAGTTCTTC.

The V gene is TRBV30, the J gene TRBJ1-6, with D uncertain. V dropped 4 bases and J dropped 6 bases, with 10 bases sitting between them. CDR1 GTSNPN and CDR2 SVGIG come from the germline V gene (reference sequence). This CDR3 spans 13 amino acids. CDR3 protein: CAWNRVPNSPLHF. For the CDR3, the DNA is TGTGCCTGGAACCGGGTACCTAATTCACCCCTCCACTTT.

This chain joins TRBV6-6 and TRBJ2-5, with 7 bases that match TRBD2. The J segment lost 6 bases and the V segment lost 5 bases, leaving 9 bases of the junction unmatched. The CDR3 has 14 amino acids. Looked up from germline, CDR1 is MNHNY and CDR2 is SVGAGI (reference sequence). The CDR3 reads CASSPGGLRQTQYF. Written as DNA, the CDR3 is TGTGCCAGCAGTCCCGGGGGGTTAAGGCAGACCCAGTACTTC.

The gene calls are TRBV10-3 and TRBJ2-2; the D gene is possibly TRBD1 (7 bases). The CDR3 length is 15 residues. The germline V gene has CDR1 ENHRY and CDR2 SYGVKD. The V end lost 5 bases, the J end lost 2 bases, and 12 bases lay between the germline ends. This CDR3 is CAISRGGGNTGELFF. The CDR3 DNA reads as TGTGCCATCAGTCGCGGAGGGGGCAACACCGGGGAGCTGTTTTTT.

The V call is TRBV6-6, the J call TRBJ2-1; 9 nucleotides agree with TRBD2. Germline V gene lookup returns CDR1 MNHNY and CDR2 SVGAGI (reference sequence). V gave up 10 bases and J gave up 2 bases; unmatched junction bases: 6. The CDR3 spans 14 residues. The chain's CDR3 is CATSQRGAYNEQFF. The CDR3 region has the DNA TGTGCCACCTCTCAGCGGGGGGCCTACAATGAGCAGTTCTTC.

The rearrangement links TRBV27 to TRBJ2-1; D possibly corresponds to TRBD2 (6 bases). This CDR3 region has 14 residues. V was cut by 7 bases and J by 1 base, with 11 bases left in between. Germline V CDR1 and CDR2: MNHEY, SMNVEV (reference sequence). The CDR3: CASNFGGSYNEQFF. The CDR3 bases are TGTGCCAGCAACTTTGGGGGGTCCTACAATGAGCAGTTCTTC.

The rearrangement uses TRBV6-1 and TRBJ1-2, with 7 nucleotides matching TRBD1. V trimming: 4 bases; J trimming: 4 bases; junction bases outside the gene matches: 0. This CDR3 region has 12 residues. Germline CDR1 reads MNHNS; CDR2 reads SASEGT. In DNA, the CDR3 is TGTGCCAGCAGTGGGACAGGCTATGGCTACACCTTC. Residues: CASSGTGYGYTF.

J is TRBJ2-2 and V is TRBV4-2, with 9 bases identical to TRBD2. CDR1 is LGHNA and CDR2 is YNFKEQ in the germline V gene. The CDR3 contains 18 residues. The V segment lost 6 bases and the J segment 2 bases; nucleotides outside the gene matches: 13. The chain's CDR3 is CASRRDPAGGANTGELFF. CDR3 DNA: TGTGCCAGCAGACGCGACCCAGCGGGGGGCGCAAACACCGGGGAGCTGTTTTTT.